This TCR beta chain derives from a study of CD8 T cells in ankylosing spondylitis. Findings of the study overall: As reported, disease-linked clones showed significant enrichment in matched ankylosing spondylitis synovial fluid. Apparently characteristic of ankylosing spondylitis blood was a TCR beta motif (fewer than 10 highly homologous variants).

To note about this clonotype: As yet, its antigen is unknown.

In germline, CDR1 is GTSNPN, CDR2 SVGIG (reference sequence). The CDR3 totals 11 residues. Trimming took 5 bases from V and 3 from J; bases not matched to a gene: 1. From the 5' RACE reads, TCRdb called clonotypes with MiXCR, one entry per CDR3 protein. The table shows about 160,000 distinct CDR3 sequences, with 9.5% to 10% occurring only once. The TCR comes from a female donor with ankylosing spondylitis or in good health (not recorded which). The chain is built from TRBV30 and TRBJ2-7; TRBD1 aligns across 7 bases. The source material was blood, either unsorted or a sorted T cell fraction (not recorded which). The CDR3 loop reads CAWGTDYEQYF. In nucleotides, the CDR3 is TGTGCCTGGGGGACAGACTACGAGCAGTACTTC. Variable domain in full (rest from reference TRBV30 and TRBJ2-7): SQTIHQWPATLVQPVGSPLSLECTVEGTSNPNLYWYRQAAGRGLQLLFYSVGIGQISSEVPQNLSASRPQDRQFILSSKKLLLSDSGFYLCAWGTDYEQYFGPGTRLTVT.